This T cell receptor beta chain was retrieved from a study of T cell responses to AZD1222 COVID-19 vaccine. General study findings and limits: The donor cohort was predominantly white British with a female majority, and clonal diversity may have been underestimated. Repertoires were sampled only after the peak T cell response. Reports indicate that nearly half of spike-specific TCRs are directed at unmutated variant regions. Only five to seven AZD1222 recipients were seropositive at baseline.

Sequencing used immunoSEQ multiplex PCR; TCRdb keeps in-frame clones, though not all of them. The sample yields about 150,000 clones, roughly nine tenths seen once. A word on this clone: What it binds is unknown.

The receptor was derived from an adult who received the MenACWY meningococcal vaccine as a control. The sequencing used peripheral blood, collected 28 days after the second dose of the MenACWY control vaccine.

The CDR3 loop reads CAISTGTKFFTEAFF. CDR3 DNA sequence: TGTGCCATCAGTACCGGGACAAAATTCTTCACTGAAGCTTTCTTT. This chain links TRBV10-3 with TRBJ1-1; D perhaps matches TRBD1 (6 bases). CDR1 ENHRY and CDR2 SYGVKD come from the germline V gene. This CDR3 has 15 amino acids. V was shortened by 5 bases and J by 4 bases, with 17 bases between the two germline ends.